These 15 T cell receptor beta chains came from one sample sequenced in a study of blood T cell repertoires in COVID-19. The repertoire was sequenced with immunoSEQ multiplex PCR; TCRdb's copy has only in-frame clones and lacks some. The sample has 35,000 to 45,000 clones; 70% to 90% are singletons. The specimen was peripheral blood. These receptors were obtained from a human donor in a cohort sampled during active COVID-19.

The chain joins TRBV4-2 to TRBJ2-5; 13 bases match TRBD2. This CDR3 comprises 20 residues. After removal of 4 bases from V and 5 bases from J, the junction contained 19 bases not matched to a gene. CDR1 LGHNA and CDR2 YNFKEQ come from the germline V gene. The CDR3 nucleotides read TGTGCCAGCAGCCCACGGACTAGCGGGGGAGGATTGCAGTTACAGGAGACCCAGTACTTC. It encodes CASSPRTSGGGLQLQETQYF.

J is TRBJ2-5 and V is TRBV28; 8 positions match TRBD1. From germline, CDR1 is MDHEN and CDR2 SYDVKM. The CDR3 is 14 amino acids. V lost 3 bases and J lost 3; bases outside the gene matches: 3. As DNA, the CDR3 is TGTGCCAGCAGTTTGGACAGGGAAAAAGAGACCCAGTACTTC. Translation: CASSLDREKETQYF.

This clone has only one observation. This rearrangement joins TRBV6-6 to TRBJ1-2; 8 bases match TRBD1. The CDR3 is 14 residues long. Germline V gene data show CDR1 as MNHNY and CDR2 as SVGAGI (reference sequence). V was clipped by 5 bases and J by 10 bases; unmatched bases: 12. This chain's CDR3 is CASSARDRTLAYTF. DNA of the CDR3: TGTGCCAGCAGTGCCCGGGACAGGACGCTCGCCTACACCTTC.

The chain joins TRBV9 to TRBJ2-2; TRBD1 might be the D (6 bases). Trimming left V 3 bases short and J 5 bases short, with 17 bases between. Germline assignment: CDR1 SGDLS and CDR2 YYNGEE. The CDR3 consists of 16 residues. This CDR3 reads CASSARDRFRTGELFF. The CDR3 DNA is TGTGCCAGCAGCGCTAGAGACAGGTTTAGGACCGGGGAGCTGTTTTTT.

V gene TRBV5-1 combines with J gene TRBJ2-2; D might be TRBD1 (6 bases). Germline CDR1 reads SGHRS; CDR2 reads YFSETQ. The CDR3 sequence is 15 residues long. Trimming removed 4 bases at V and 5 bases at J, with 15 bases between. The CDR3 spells CASSTGQSGTGELFF. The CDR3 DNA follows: TGCGCCAGCAGCACTGGACAGTCAGGAACCGGGGAGCTGTTTTTT.

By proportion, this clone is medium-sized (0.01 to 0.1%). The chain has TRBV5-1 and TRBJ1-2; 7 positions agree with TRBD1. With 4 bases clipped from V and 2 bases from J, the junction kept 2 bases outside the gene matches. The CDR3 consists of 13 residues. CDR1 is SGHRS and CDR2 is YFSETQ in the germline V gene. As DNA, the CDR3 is TGCGCCAGCAGCCCCAGGGGGAACTATGGCTACACCTTC. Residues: CASSPRGNYGYTF.

The CDR3 region is CASSKTGTGAPPTYF. The CDR3 DNA reads TGTGCCAGCAGTAAGACCGGGACAGGCGCCCCTCCGACGTACTTC. This chain joins TRBV6-5 and TRBJ2-7; 8 bases fit TRBD1. The ends lost 5 bases at V and 12 bases at J; junction bases unmatched: 18. Per the germline V gene, CDR1 is MNHEY and CDR2 is SVGAGI. The CDR3 consists of 15 residues.

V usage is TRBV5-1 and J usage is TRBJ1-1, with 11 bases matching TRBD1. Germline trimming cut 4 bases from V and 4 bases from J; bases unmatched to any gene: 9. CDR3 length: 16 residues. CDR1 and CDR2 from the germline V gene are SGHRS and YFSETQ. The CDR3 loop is CASSEGQGAPSTEAFF. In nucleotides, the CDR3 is TGCGCCAGCAGCGAAGGACAGGGGGCGCCGAGCACTGAAGCTTTCTTT.

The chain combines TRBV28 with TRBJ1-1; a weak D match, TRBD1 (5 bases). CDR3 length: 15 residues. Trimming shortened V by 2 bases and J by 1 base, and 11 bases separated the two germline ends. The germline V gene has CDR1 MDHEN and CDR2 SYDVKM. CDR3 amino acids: CASSLRGGGNTEAFF. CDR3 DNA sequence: TGTGCCAGCAGTTTAAGGGGAGGCGGGAACACTGAAGCTTTCTTT.

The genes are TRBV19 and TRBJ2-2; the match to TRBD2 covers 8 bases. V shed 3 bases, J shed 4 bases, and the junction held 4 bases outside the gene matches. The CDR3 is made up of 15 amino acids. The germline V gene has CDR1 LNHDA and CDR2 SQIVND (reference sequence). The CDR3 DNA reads TGTGCCAGTAGTATCGGGGGGGAGCTCACCGGGGAGCTGTTTTTT. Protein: CASSIGGELTGELFF.

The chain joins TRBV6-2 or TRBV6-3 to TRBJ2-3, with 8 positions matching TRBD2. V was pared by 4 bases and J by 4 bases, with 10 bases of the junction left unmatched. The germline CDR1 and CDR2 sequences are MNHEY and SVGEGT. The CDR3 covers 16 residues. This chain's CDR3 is CASSFRRGGRSDTQYF. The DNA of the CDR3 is TGTGCCAGCAGTTTCCGCCGGGGGGGCCGGTCAGATACGCAGTATTTT.

CDR3 coding DNA: TGTGCCAGCAGCTCCCAGGGGGCGGGTACCGGGGAGCTGTTTTTT. This gives the protein CASSSQGAGTGELFF. V is TRBV2 and J is TRBJ2-2; 8 nucleotides align to TRBD1. CDR3 length: 15 residues. CDR1 is SNHLY, CDR2 FYNNEI, per germline. V shed 6 bases, J shed 5 bases, and the junction held 8 bases outside the gene matches.

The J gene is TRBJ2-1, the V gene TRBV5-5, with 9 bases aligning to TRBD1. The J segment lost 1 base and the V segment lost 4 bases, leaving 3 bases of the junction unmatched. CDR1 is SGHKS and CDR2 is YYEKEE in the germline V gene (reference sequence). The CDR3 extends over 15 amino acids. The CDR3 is CASSADRGSYNEQFF. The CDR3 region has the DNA TGTGCCAGCAGCGCGGACAGGGGTTCCTACAATGAGCAGTTCTTC.

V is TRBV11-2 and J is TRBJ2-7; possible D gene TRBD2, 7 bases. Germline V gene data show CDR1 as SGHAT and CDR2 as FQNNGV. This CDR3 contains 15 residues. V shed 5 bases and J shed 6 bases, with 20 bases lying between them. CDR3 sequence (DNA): TGTGCCAGCAGCAGGGGGGGGGCAACTCCACTCGAGCAGTACTTC. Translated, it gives CASSRGGATPLEQYF.

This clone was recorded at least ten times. CDR3 sequence reads: CASSLLQSGGNSPLHF. The CDR3 DNA reads TGCGCCAGCAGCTTGTTACAGTCAGGGGGCAATTCACCCCTCCACTTT. The chain has TRBV5-1 and TRBJ1-6, with TRBD1 matching over 8 bases. The CDR3 has 16 residues. CDR1 is SGHRS and CDR2 is YFSETQ in the germline V gene. The V and J ends lost 1 base and 7 bases, in that order; junction bases with no gene match: 7.